The present TCR beta chain was sequenced within a study of blood T cells in healthy people across ages. Then a second PCR, running roughly 7 to 11 cycles, was carried out with a sample-barcoded 5' primer and a J-beta primer mix. Using its own MiXCR run on the 5' RACE reads, TCRdb lists one record per CDR3 protein. The profile shows around 990,000 distinct CDR3 sequences, 35% to 40% of them singletons. V dropped 1 base and J dropped 5 bases, with 12 bases sitting between them. Germline V lookup: CDR1 SGDLS, CDR2 YYNGEE. The CDR3 length is 14 residues. Researchers isolated at least 7 million PBMCs per sample.

The specimen sequenced was blood. The TCR originated in a young man in good health. The chain uses TRBV9 and TRBJ2-5; perhaps TRBD2 as D (5 bases). The CDR3 region has the DNA TGTGCCAGCAGCGTATTCGTCGGGGTGGAGACCCAGTACTTC. This encodes CASSVFVGVETQYF.